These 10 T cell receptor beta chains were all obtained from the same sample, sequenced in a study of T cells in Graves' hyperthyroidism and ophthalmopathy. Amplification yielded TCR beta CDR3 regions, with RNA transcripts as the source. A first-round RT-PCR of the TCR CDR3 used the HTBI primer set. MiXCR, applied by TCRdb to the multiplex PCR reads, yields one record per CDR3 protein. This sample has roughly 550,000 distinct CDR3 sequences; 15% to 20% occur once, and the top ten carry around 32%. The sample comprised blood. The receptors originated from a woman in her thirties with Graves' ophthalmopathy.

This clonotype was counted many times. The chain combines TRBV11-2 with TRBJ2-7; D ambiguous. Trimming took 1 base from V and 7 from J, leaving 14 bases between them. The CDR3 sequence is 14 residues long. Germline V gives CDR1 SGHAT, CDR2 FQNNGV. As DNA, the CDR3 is TGTGCCAGCAGCTTAGTTCACGGTGCGGAGGAGCAGTACTTC. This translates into CASSLVHGAEEQYF.

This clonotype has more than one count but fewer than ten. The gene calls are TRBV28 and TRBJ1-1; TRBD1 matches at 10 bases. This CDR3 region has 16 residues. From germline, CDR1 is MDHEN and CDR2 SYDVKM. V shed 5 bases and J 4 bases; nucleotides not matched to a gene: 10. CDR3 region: CASSPDRGGFGTEAFF. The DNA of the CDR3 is TGTGCCAGCAGTCCGGACAGGGGGGGGTTTGGCACTGAAGCTTTCTTT.

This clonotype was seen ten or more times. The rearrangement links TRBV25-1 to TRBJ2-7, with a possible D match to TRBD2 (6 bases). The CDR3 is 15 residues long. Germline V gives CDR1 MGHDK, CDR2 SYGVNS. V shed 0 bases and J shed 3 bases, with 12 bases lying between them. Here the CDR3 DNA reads TGTGCCAGCAGTGAATACGGGGGTGAGAACTACGAGCAGTACTTC. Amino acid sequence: CASSEYGGENYEQYF.

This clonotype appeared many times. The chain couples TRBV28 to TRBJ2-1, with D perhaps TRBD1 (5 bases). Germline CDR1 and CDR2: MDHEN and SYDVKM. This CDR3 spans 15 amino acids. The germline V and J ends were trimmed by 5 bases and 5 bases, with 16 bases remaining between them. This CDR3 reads CASSRDQSGNNEQFF. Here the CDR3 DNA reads TGTGCCAGCAGTCGAGACCAATCAGGGAACAATGAGCAGTTCTTC.

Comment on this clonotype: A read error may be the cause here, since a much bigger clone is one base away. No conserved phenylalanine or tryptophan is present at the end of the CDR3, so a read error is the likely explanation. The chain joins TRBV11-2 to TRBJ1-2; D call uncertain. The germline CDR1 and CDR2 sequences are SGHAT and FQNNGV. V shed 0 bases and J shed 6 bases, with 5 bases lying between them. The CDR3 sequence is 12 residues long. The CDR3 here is CASSLEGNGYTL. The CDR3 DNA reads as TGTGCCAGCAGCTTAGAAGGGAATGGCTACACCCTC.

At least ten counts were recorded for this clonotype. The CDR3 spells CASSFSGTETQYF. Here the CDR3 DNA reads TGTGCCAGCAGCTTCAGCGGGACAGAGACCCAGTACTTC. This chain uses TRBV7-3 with TRBJ2-5; the match to TRBD2 covers 7 bases. This CDR3 is built from 13 residues. CDR1 is SGHTA and CDR2 is FQGTGA in the germline V gene. V lost 3 bases to trimming and J lost 4 bases; unmatched junction nucleotides: 2.

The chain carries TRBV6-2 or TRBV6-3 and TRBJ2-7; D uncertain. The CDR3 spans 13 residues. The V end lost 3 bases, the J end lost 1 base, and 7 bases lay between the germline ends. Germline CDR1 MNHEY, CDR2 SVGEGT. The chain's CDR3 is CASSYTASYEQYF. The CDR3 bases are TGTGCCAGCAGTTATACGGCTTCCTACGAGCAGTACTTC.

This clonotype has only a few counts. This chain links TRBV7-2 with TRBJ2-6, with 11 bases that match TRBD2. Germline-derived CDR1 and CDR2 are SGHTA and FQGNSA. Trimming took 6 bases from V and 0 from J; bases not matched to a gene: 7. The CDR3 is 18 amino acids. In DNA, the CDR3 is TGTGCCAGCAGGGCCGGGACTAGCGGACGCTCTGGGGCCAACGTCCTGACTTTC. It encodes CASRAGTSGRSGANVLTF.

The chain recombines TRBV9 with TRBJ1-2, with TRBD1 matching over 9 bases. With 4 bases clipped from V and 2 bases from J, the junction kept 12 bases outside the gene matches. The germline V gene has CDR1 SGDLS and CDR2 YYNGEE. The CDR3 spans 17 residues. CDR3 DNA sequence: TGTGCCAGCAGCCCTTACAGCCGGGACAGGGAGAACTATGGCTACACCTTC. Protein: CASSPYSRDRENYGYTF.

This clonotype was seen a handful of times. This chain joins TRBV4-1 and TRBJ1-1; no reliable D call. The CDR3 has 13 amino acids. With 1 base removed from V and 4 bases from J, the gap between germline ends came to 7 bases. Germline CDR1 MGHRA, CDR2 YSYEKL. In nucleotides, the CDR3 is TGCGCCAGCAGCCAAGGCATGGCCACTGAAGCTTTCTTT. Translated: CASSQGMATEAFF.